This passage covers 26 T cell receptor beta chains from one sample sequenced in a study of cytomegalovirus exposure and HLA in healthy donors listed by TCRdb under 2017. The library was prepared using the immunoSEQ multiplex PCR assay. The multiplex PCR relied on a mix of 60 forward primers for TCR Vbeta segments and 13 reverse primers for TCR Jbeta segments. The table comes from immuneACCESS by way of TCRdb, which keeps in-frame sequences with V and J called. Part of the clones is missing from these tables; in studies checked, under half for an unresolved V gene and the rest for unknown reasons. The sample yields 80,000 to 100,000 clones; 60% to 80% were counted once. The ten top clones hold about 7% of the sample. Material: PBMCs. These TCRs come from a man aged 50 or older in good health and CMV-seropositive.

This clone was observed a few times. Written as DNA, the CDR3 is TGTGCCAGCAGCAAGTGGGACATTAGCAATCAGCCCCAGCATTTT. Translation: CASSKWDISNQPQHF. This chain uses TRBV21-1 with TRBJ1-5; the D call TRBD1 from the table was never checked on the DNA. TRBV21-1 is termed a pseudogene. The CDR3 extends over 15 amino acids.

Note on this clone: Relative to the germline gene, one junction end is altered; a read error may explain this. V is TRBV5-1 and J is TRBJ2-3, with D uncertain. The CDR3 covers 15 residues. Germline V gene sequence: CDR1 SGHRS, CDR2 YFSETQ. CDR3: CASSLSGRTTDTRYF. Written as DNA, the CDR3 is TGCGCCAGCAGCTTGTCTGGCAGAACCACAGATACGCGGTATTTT.

This clone was seen a few times. J is TRBJ2-7 and V is TRBV7-9; 11 bases are a match to TRBD1. V was pared by 8 bases and J by 3 bases, with 3 bases of the junction left unmatched. The germline V gene has CDR1 SEHNR and CDR2 FQNEAQ (reference sequence). The CDR3 runs to 13 residues. This chain's CDR3 is CASAGTGGYEQYF. The CDR3 coding sequence is TGTGCCAGCGCCGGGACAGGGGGCTACGAGCAGTACTTC.

The chain links TRBV7-2 to TRBJ1-5, with 8 positions matching TRBD1. Germline CDR1 reads SGHTA; CDR2 reads FQGNSA. V lost 4 bases and J lost 7; bases outside the gene matches: 12. This CDR3 spans 16 amino acids. The CDR3 nucleotides read TGTGCCAGCAGCTGGGGTGACAGGGGCGGTGGGCAGCCCCAGCATTTT. It encodes CASSWGDRGGGQPQHF.

There are a few counts of this clone. V and J are TRBV7-9 and TRBJ1-2; a possible D gene is TRBD1 (6 bases). There are 14 residues in the CDR3. V lost 5 bases and J lost 1, with 11 bases in between. The germline gives CDR1 SEHNR, CDR2 FQNEAQ (reference sequence). The CDR3, as DNA: TGTGCCAGCAGCCCGCGGACAGTTAACTATGGCTACACCTTC. Protein product: CASSPRTVNYGYTF.

The rearrangement uses TRBV27 and TRBJ1-5; tentative D call: TRBD1 (5 bases). The CDR3 spans 15 residues. The V end was cut by 6 bases, the J end by 6 bases, with 18 bases between. Germline CDR1 reads MNHEY; CDR2 reads SMNVEV (reference sequence). CDR3 sequence (DNA): TGTGCCAGCAGGTATCGGTGGGGGGGTACTCAGCCCCAGCATTTT. Residues: CASRYRWGGTQPQHF.

V and J are TRBV6-6 and TRBJ2-1; D is uncertain. The CDR3 is made up of 13 amino acids. The V end was cut by 7 bases, the J end by 0 bases, with 7 bases between. Germline V lookup: CDR1 MNHNY, CDR2 SVGAGI (reference sequence). CDR3 in amino acids: CASTPSSYNEQFF. The CDR3 nucleotides are TGTGCCAGCACGCCGAGCTCCTACAATGAGCAGTTCTTC.

This chain joins TRBV6-1 and TRBJ2-5; D is unresolved. Gene TRBJ2-7 matches the end of the DNA better, so the J call may be wrong. The CDR3 extends over 11 amino acids. The germline CDR1 and CDR2 sequences are MNHNS and SASEGT. The DNA for the CDR3 is TGTGCCAGCAGAGCCGCCTACGAGCAGTACTTC. This gives the protein CASRAAYEQYF.

This sequence joins TRBV6-1 and TRBJ1-2, with TRBD1 matching 8 bases. Germline-derived CDR1 and CDR2 are MNHNS and SASEGT. The CDR3 is made up of 16 amino acids. With 2 bases clipped from V and 6 bases from J, the junction kept 11 bases outside the gene matches. The DNA for the CDR3 is TGTGCCAGCAGTGAATGGGGTGGAGGGACAGGACATGGCTACACCTTC. It codes for CASSEWGGGTGHGYTF.

This sequence joins TRBV28 and TRBJ1-2; unclear D gene. The CDR3 is 12 residues long. V lost 4 bases, J lost 5 bases, and 8 bases lay in between. Germline values: CDR1 MDHEN, CDR2 SYDVKM. In DNA form, the CDR3 reads TGTGCCAGCAGTTATACACGATATGGCTACACCTTC. It specifies CASSYTRYGYTF.

In this sample, this clone turned up a few times. The chain is built from TRBV5-1 and TRBJ2-1; D possibly corresponds to TRBD2 (6 bases). V lost 2 bases and J 4 bases, leaving 10 bases between the germline ends. The CDR3 has 14 residues. Germline CDR1 SGHRS, CDR2 YFSETQ. CDR3 nucleotides: TGCGCCAGCAGCTTTAGCGGATCTTACAATGAGCAGTTCTTC. Its protein product is CASSFSGSYNEQFF.

In this sample, this clone turned up a few times. The V call is TRBV4-2, the J call TRBJ2-5; 8 bases align to TRBD2. The germline CDR1 and CDR2 sequences are LGHNA and YNFKEQ. This CDR3 has 14 residues. V was pared by 4 bases and J by 1 base, with 2 bases of the junction left unmatched. The CDR3 sequence: CASSLAGLQETQYF. The CDR3 DNA reads TGTGCCAGCAGCCTAGCGGGACTCCAAGAGACCCAGTACTTC.

This clone was recorded a few times. V is TRBV30 and J is TRBJ1-2; 7 bases line up with TRBD1. This CDR3 comprises 12 residues. Germline V gives CDR1 GTSNPN, CDR2 SVGIG (reference sequence). V gave up 5 bases and J gave up 12 bases; unmatched junction bases: 12. Written as DNA, the CDR3 is TGTGCCTGGGCCTTGACAGGGAGAAGCAACACCTTC. Its translation: CAWALTGRSNTF.

The chain uses TRBV6-5 and TRBJ2-2; D is possibly TRBD1 (6 bases). CDR1 is MNHEY, CDR2 SVGAGI, per germline. The CDR3 has 14 amino acids. The V end lost 5 bases, the J end lost 7 bases, and 14 bases lay between the germline ends. The CDR3 bases are TGTGCCAGCAGTCGATCGGGACAACTCGGGGAGCTGTTTTTT. It encodes CASSRSGQLGELFF.

The CDR3 DNA is TGTGCCAGCAGCGTAACAGGGGAGTGGAATGAAAAACTGTTTTTT. Amino acid sequence: CASSVTGEWNEKLFF. The J gene is TRBJ1-4, the V gene TRBV9, with TRBD1 matching over 7 bases. J lost 5 bases, V lost 1 base, and 5 bases had no gene match. The CDR3 has 15 residues. The germline gives CDR1 SGDLS, CDR2 YYNGEE.

The V gene is TRBV7-8, the J gene TRBJ1-5, with D uncertain. The CDR3 spans 17 residues. Germline loops: CDR1 SGHVS, CDR2 FQNEAQ. The germline V and J ends were trimmed by 1 base and 2 bases, with 15 bases remaining between them. CDR3 region: CASSLGRGTSGNQPQHF. The CDR3 DNA reads TGTGCCAGCAGCTTAGGTCGCGGTACTAGCGGCAATCAGCCCCAGCATTTT.

This chain joins TRBV27 and TRBJ2-3; 7 nucleotides match TRBD1. CDR3 length equals 16 residues. J gave up 4 bases and V 7 bases, and 14 bases lay outside the gene matches. Germline CDR1 MNHEY, CDR2 SMNVEV (reference sequence). CDR3 amino acids: CASTPSDRYPPDTQYF. The CDR3 region has the DNA TGTGCCAGCACCCCATCGGACAGGTATCCCCCAGATACGCAGTATTTT.

This clone showed up just once. The chain recombines TRBV7-3 with TRBJ2-3; TRBD2 aligns across 9 bases. Unmatched junction bases numbered 5, after V lost 4 bases and J lost 3 bases. The CDR3 contains 15 residues. The germline CDR1 and CDR2 sequences are SGHTA and FQGTGA. The CDR3 is CASSSSGGHTDTQYF. CDR3 bases: TGTGCCAGCAGCTCAAGCGGGGGGCATACAGATACGCAGTATTTT.

The chain carries TRBV6-5 and TRBJ2-5; TRBD2 might be the D (6 bases). V was cut by 5 bases and J by 2 bases, with 9 bases left in between. CDR1 MNHEY and CDR2 SVGAGI come from the germline V gene. CDR3 size: 13 residues. CDR3: CASSRAGQETQYF. The CDR3 region has the DNA TGTGCCAGCAGTCGGGCGGGGCAAGAGACCCAGTACTTC.

The chain links TRBV6-1 to TRBJ1-1; weak D call: TRBD1 (6 bases). The length of the CDR3 is 15 residues. V was trimmed by 7 bases and J by 0 bases, leaving 15 bases between them. CDR1 is MNHNS, CDR2 SASEGT, per germline. CDR3 in amino acids: CASTAWGGLNTEAFF. The CDR3 DNA sequence: TGTGCCAGCACCGCTTGGGGGGGCTTGAACACTGAAGCTTTCTTT.

V and J are TRBV19 and TRBJ2-7, with D perhaps TRBD1 (6 bases). V was clipped by 3 bases and J by 3 bases, with 15 bases between them. This CDR3 spans 15 amino acids. Germline V CDR1 and CDR2: LNHDA, SQIVND (reference sequence). In nucleotides, the CDR3 is TGTGCCAGTAGTATTTACTATCAACAGGGCTACGAGCAGTACTTC. As protein: CASSIYYQQGYEQYF. Variable domain in full (rest from reference TRBV19 and TRBJ2-7): DGGITQSPKYLFRKEGQNVTLSCEQNLNHDAMYWYRQDPGQGLRLIYYSQIVNDFQKGDIAEGYSVSREKKESFPLTVTSAQKNPTAFYLCASSIYYQQGYEQYFGPGTRLTVT.

The chain has TRBV7-7 and TRBJ2-2; D is undetermined. Germline V CDR1 and CDR2: SSHAT, FNYEAQ (reference sequence). The CDR3 covers 13 residues. V was clipped by 1 base and J by 8 bases, with 8 bases between them. In DNA, the CDR3 is TGTGCCAGCAGCTTAGGCGAGCAAGGGGAGCTGTTTTTT. Translated, it gives CASSLGEQGELFF.

The chain carries TRBV7-8 and TRBJ2-7, with a tentative D call TRBD2 (6 bases). The CDR3 loop spans 13 amino acids. The V gene lost 6 bases and the J gene lost 0 bases, with 9 bases spanning the gap. Germline assignment: CDR1 SGHVS and CDR2 FQNEAQ. CDR3 coding DNA: TGTGCCAGCAGGTCGCGGGGCTCCTACGAGCAGTACTTC. This sequence encodes CASRSRGSYEQYF.

There are a few counts of this clone. The rearrangement links TRBV6-5 to TRBJ2-7; maybe TRBD1 (7 bases). This CDR3 region has 15 residues. The V and J ends lost 2 bases and 2 bases respectively, with 13 bases between them. Germline lookup yields CDR1 MNHEY and CDR2 SVGAGI. The CDR3 DNA reads as TGTGCCAGCAGTTACGAGGGGGCGGGACCCTACGAGCAGTACTTC. Encoded protein: CASSYEGAGPYEQYF.

V and J are TRBV2 and TRBJ2-6; D uncertain. Trimming took off 5 bases at V and 0 bases at J, with 5 bases between the two ends. This CDR3 is built from 14 residues. The germline V gene encodes CDR1 SNHLY and CDR2 FYNNEI. CDR3 region: CASSPSSGANVLTF. CDR3 DNA sequence: TGTGCCAGCAGTCCTAGCTCTGGGGCCAACGTCCTGACTTTC.

This clone was counted only a few times. The CDR3 loop is CASTISSYNEQFF. CDR3 bases: TGTGCCAGTACCATTAGCTCCTACAATGAGCAGTTCTTC. The chain uses TRBV6-6 and TRBJ2-1; D not certain. Between the trimmed V and J ends, which lost 9 bases and 0 bases, there was a span of 9 bases. The CDR3 contains 13 residues. Germline V gene lookup returns CDR1 MNHNY and CDR2 SVGAGI (reference sequence).